A single T cell receptor (beta chain) is shown here with its context. Its specificity is not known. CDR1 is GTSNPN, CDR2 SVGIG, per germline (reference sequence). The CDR3 runs 14 residues. V was cut by 0 bases and J by 5 bases, with 11 bases left in between. The data were obtained in a study of T cell responses to AZD1222 COVID-19 vaccine. The table came from immunoSEQ multiplex PCR; TCRdb's copy has only in-frame clones and leaves some out. The table includes roughly 100,000 clones, more than 70% detected once. General study findings and limits: The donors showed a predominance of white British ancestry and of females, with possible underestimation of clonal diversity. Spike as a whole was targeted by vaccine-associated CD4 TCRs, dominant at 160-218 and 743-854.

J is TRBJ1-5 and V is TRBV30, with unresolved D. The sequence was collected from an adult who received the AZD1222 COVID-19 vaccine. Sequencing was performed on peripheral blood, taken 28 days after the second AZD1222 dose. CDR3 loop: CAWSVAAADQPQHF. As DNA, the CDR3 is TGTGCCTGGAGTGTAGCGGCAGCCGATCAGCCCCAGCATTTT. Full variable domain (remainder filled in from reference TRBV30 and TRBJ1-5): SQTIHQWPATLVQPVGSPLSLECTVEGTSNPNLYWYRQAAGRGLQLLFYSVGIGQISSEVPQNLSASRPQDRQFILSSKKLLLSDSGFYLCAWSVAAADQPQHFGDGTRLSIL.